The subject of this entry is one TCR beta chain. What it binds is not known. The PCR contained 60 Vbeta and 13 Jbeta primers. Profiled with immunoSEQ multiplex PCR; TCRdb holds only in-frame clones, not every one. The repertoire consists of around 150,000 clones, with 60% to 80% occurring once and the leading ten covering over 12%. These data come from a study of cytomegalovirus exposure and HLA in healthy donors. The CDR3 length is 12 residues. Germline V gene lookup returns CDR1 MDHEN and CDR2 SYDVKM. Trimming removed 5 bases from V and 5 bases from J, with 9 bases in between. Overall study findings and caveats: Diagnosis of cytomegalovirus status made by the classifier reportedly showed high specificity and sensitivity. Rarity held for most TCR sequences, but there were some public TCRs that occurred in many donors. Accurate HLA-A and HLA-B prediction from TCR beta sequences was reported for most subjects. Previous analysis showed most TCR beta V segments were productive about 87% or about 30% of the time.

This sequence originates from a man in his fifties or sixties in good health and CMV-seropositive. The chain links TRBV28 to TRBJ1-2, with a possible D match to TRBD1 (5 bases). The specimen was PBMCs. The CDR3 region is CASSVQGYGYTF. DNA of the CDR3: TGTGCCAGCAGTGTCCAGGGATATGGCTACACCTTC.